Listed below are T cell receptor beta chains from one sample, sequenced in a study of PD-1 blockade in classical Hodgkin lymphoma. Repertoires were generated with immunoSEQ multiplex PCR, while TCRdb's copy carries only in-frame clones and drops some. The sample lists 25,000 to 35,000 clones; around 68% were seen once. The sample consisted of peripheral blood mononuclear cells (PBMCs), taken before the fourth cycle of nivolumab. The receptors were gathered from a human donor with classical Hodgkin lymphoma. CDR3s include the opening cysteine and the closing phenylalanine or tryptophan. The order of the fields is CDR3 protein, CDR3 DNA, V gene, D gene, J gene, clone size. D genes are given only for firm matches. The listing skips clone size in some rows; elsewhere it reads once, few, many or a size class.

CDR3: CASSGWDSNNEQFF
DNA: TGTGCCAGCTCCGGATGGGACTCTAACAATGAGCAGTTCTTC
V: TRBV18
D: NA
J: TRBJ2-1
size: NA

CDR3: CATSRGARGYEQYF
DNA: TGTGCCACCAGCAGAGGAGCTAGGGGGTACGAGCAGTACTTC
V: TRBV15
D: NA
J: TRBJ2-7
size: NA

CDR3: CASSYTGPEAQHF
DNA: TGTGCCAGCAGTTACACCGGGCCCGAGGCCCAGCATTTT
V: TRBV6-6
D: NA
J: TRBJ1-5
size: NA

CDR3: CASSPESRLEAFF
DNA: TGTGCCAGCTCACCGGAATCAAGACTTGAAGCTTTCTTT
V: TRBV18
D: NA
J: TRBJ1-1
size: NA

CDR3: CASSVAPLVGDRADTQYF
DNA: TGTGCCAGCAGCGTAGCCCCACTAGTGGGGGATCGGGCAGATACGCAGTATTTT
V: TRBV9
D: NA
J: TRBJ2-3
size: NA

CDR3: CASTLGQGITGELFF
DNA: TGTGCCAGCACCCTAGGACAGGGAATCACCGGGGAGCTGTTTTTT
V: TRBV6-5
D: TRBD1
J: TRBJ2-2
size: NA

CDR3: CASSLAQGVETQYF
DNA: TGTGCCAGCAGCTTGGCCCAGGGAGTGGAGACCCAGTACTTC
V: TRBV5-6
D: NA
J: TRBJ2-5
size: NA

CDR3: CASSFMQGPNTEAFF
DNA: TGTGCCAGCAGTTTCATGCAGGGGCCGAACACTGAAGCTTTCTTT
V: TRBV27
D: NA
J: TRBJ1-1
size: NA

CDR3: CASSDGFSNSPLHF
DNA: TGTGCCAGCAGTGATGGGTTCAGCAATTCACCCCTCCACTTT
V: TRBV2
D: NA
J: TRBJ1-6
size: NA

CDR3: CASSITGSHEQYF
DNA: TGTGCCAGCAGCATTACAGGGTCCCACGAGCAGTACTTC
V: TRBV7-2
D: NA
J: TRBJ2-7
size: NA

CDR3: CASSLMAGARREGYTF
DNA: TGTGCCAGCAGCTTAATGGCAGGGGCCCGCCGGGAAGGCTACACCTTC
V: TRBV7-3
D: NA
J: TRBJ1-2
size: NA

CDR3: CAANRDNEETQYF
DNA: TGTGCCGCGAACCGGGACAACGAAGAGACCCAGTACTTC
V: TRBV10-3
D: NA
J: TRBJ2-5
size: NA

CDR3: CASSHENSNEQFF
DNA: TGCGCCAGCAGCCACGAGAATAGCAATGAGCAGTTCTTC
V: TRBV4-3
D: NA
J: TRBJ2-1
size: NA

CDR3: CASSSLAGATDTQYF
DNA: TGTGCCAGCAGCTCGCTAGCGGGAGCCACAGATACGCAGTATTTT
V: TRBV7-3
D: TRBD2
J: TRBJ2-3
size: few

CDR3: CASSLGERSTNEKLFF
DNA: TGTGCCAGCAGCTTAGGAGAGAGATCGACTAATGAAAAACTGTTTTTT
V: TRBV7-2
D: NA
J: TRBJ1-4
size: NA

CDR3: CASSYARASSGNTIYF
DNA: TGTGCCAGCAGTTACGCCAGGGCGAGCTCTGGAAACACCATATATTTT
V: TRBV6-5
D: NA
J: TRBJ1-3
size: NA

CDR3: CASSFARTGGLNTEAFF
DNA: TGTGCCAGCAGCTTTGCCAGGACAGGGGGCTTGAACACTGAAGCTTTCTTT
V: TRBV7-9
D: TRBD1
J: TRBJ1-1
size: NA

CDR3: CASSALRSRGEETQYF
DNA: TGTGCCAGTAGTGCGCTTAGGTCGCGTGGTGAGGAGACCCAGTACTTC
V: TRBV19
D: NA
J: TRBJ2-5
size: NA

CDR3: CASSELGDRAGGYTF
DNA: TGTGCCAGCAGTGAACTAGGGGACAGGGCTGGTGGCTACACCTTC
V: TRBV6-1
D: TRBD1
J: TRBJ1-2
size: NA

CDR3: CASSAHQGFGEKLFF
DNA: TGTGCCAGCAGTGCTCATCAGGGTTTTGGGGAAAAACTGTTTTTT
V: TRBV25-1
D: NA
J: TRBJ1-4
size: NA

CDR3: CASSHSGGYEQYF
DNA: TGTGCCAGCAGCCACTCAGGGGGCTACGAGCAGTACTTC
V: TRBV5-4
D: TRBD1
J: TRBJ2-7
size: NA

CDR3: CASSSLLGLALDNEQFF
DNA: TGTGCCAGCAGTTCCTTACTTGGGCTAGCCCTCGACAATGAGCAGTTCTTC
V: TRBV27
D: NA
J: TRBJ2-1
size: NA

CDR3: CASSVAESYNEQFF
DNA: TGTGCCAGCAGCGTAGCGGAATCCTACAATGAGCAGTTCTTC
V: TRBV9
D: NA
J: TRBJ2-1
size: once

CDR3: CATSRVPQAGPNEQFF
DNA: TGTGCCACCAGCAGAGTGCCCCAGGCAGGGCCCAATGAGCAGTTCTTC
V: TRBV15
D: NA
J: TRBJ2-1
size: NA

CDR3: CASSQEPSGGTQYF
DNA: TGTGCCAGCAGCCAAGAGCCTAGCGGGGGTACGCAGTATTTT
V: TRBV4-2
D: TRBD2
J: TRBJ2-3
size: NA

CDR3: CASSQGPGGISTGELFF
DNA: TGCGCCAGCAGCCAAGGCCCTGGCGGGATTAGCACCGGGGAGCTGTTTTTT
V: TRBV4-3
D: NA
J: TRBJ2-2
size: NA

CDR3: CASSAGTSGIETQYF
DNA: TGTGCCAGCAGCGCTGGGACTAGCGGGATAGAGACCCAGTACTTC
V: TRBV9
D: TRBD2
J: TRBJ2-5
size: NA

CDR3: CASSPGTGTYQPQHF
DNA: TGTGCCAGCAGTCCGGGGACAGGGACTTATCAGCCCCAGCATTTT
V: TRBV6-6
D: TRBD1
J: TRBJ1-5
size: NA

CDR3: CASSTGEKLFF
DNA: TGTGCCAGTAGTACGGGTGAAAAACTGTTTTTT
V: TRBV19
D: NA
J: TRBJ1-4
size: once

CDR3: CASSIGGGLADLYF
DNA: TGTGCCAGTAGTATAGGAGGGGGACTAGCGGATTTATACTTC
V: TRBV19
D: TRBD2
J: TRBJ2-7
size: few

CDR3: CASSPPGGGQEGSPLHF
DNA: TGTGCCAGCTCACCTCCCGGGGGTGGGCAGGAAGGTTCACCCCTCCACTTT
V: TRBV18
D: NA
J: TRBJ1-6
size: NA

CDR3: CASRVTANYGYTF
DNA: TGTGCCAGCAGGGTGACAGCTAACTATGGCTACACCTTC
V: TRBV27
D: NA
J: TRBJ1-2
size: once